This record looks at one T cell receptor beta chain sequence and its context. Its antigen is still unknown. This specimen comes from a study of cytomegalovirus exposure and HLA in healthy donors. It was with 60 Vbeta and 13 Jbeta primers that the PCR ran. This table comes from immunoSEQ multiplex PCR, and its TCRdb copy is limited to in-frame clones, with some not included. Of tens of thousands of clones in the sample, more than 80% were seen once. Study results and caveats: Reports indicated that the classifier achieved high specificity and sensitivity in diagnosing cytomegalovirus status. Researchers counted over 150 TCR beta chains as cytomegalovirus-associated. Across donors, sequencing depth was assumed by presence/absence analyses to be roughly uniform. Earlier findings revealed that most TCR beta V segments proved productive either about 87% or about 30% of the time.

Germline values: CDR1 MNHEY, CDR2 SMNVEV (reference sequence). V shed 5 bases, J shed 3 bases, and the junction held 13 bases outside the gene matches. The CDR3 is made up of 16 amino acids. The sequenced sample consisted of PBMCs. The chain employs TRBV27 and TRBJ2-7; 7 bases fit TRBD2. The source is a man younger than 30 in good health and CMV-seronegative. The DNA for the CDR3 is TGTGCCAGCAGTCCCTCCGGTGGGACTATTAGCTACGAGCAGTACTTC. This translates into CASSPSGGTISYEQYF.